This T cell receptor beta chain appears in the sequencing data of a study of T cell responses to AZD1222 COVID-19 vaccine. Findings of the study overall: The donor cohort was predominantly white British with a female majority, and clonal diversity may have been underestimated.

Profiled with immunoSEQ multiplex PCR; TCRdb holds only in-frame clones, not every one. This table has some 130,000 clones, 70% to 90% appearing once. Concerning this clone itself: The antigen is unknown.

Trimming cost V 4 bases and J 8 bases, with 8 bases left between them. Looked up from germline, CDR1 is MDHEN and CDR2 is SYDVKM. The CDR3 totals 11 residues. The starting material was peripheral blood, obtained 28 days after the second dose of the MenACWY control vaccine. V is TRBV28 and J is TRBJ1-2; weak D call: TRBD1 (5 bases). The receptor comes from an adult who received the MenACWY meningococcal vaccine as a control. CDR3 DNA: TGTGCCAGCAGTTACCGGGGGGGCTACACCTTC. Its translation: CASSYRGGYTF.